This T cell receptor (beta chain) originates from a study of PD-1 blockade in mismatch repair-deficient tumors. Study at large: Enrolled about 2012-2016, patients had progressing, pretreated mismatch repair-deficient cancers of 12 types. General study results and limits: Tumor-resident clones, often absent from pretreatment blood, expanded after pembrolizumab and then contracted.

Assay used: immunoSEQ multiplex PCR; TCRdb lists only in-frame clones, some missing. The table lists 49,000 or so clones, about 84% of them singletons. Points on this clone: The antigen remains undetermined.

Mismatch repair deficiency was confirmed in all patients, by PCR or immunohistochemistry. Trimming cost V 4 bases and J 1 base, with 10 bases left between them. The germline V gene has CDR1 MNHEY and CDR2 SMNVEV (reference sequence). The CDR3 totals 14 residues. The genes are TRBV27 and TRBJ2-5; D call uncertain. Sample: peripheral blood, taken roughly 19 weeks after starting pembrolizumab. This receptor was identified in an adult with mismatch repair-deficient cancer. CDR3 bases: TGTGCCAGCAGTTATGCTCTTCCCCAAGAGACCCAGTACTTC. It encodes CASSYALPQETQYF.